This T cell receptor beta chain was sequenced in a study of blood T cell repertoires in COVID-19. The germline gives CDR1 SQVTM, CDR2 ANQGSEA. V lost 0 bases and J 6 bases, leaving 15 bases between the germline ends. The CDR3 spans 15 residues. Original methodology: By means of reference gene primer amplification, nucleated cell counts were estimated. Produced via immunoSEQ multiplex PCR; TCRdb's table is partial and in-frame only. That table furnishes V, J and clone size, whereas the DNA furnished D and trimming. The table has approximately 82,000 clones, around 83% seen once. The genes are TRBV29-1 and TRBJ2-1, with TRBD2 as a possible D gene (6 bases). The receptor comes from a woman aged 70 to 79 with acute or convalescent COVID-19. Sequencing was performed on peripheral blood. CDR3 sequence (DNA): TGCAGCGTTGAAGATCCGGTGGGAGGCGTCAATGAGCAGTTCTTC. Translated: CSVEDPVGGVNEQFF.